The next 2 T cell receptor beta chains were all read from a single sample in a study of CD8 T cells in ankylosing spondylitis. MiXCR was run by TCRdb on the 5' RACE reads, yielding one entry per CDR3 protein. The data show hundreds of thousands of distinct CDR3 sequences, around 26% seen once. General study findings and limits: In ankylosing spondylitis blood, a motif of roughly 8 highly homologous TCR beta variants appeared characteristic.

These receptors lack a known antigen. Input material: blood, either unsorted or a sorted T cell fraction (not recorded which). The receptors derive from a male donor with ankylosing spondylitis.

This clonotype was seen a few times. The chain is built from TRBV5-1 and TRBJ2-3, with 7 bases aligning to TRBD2. The germline V gene encodes CDR1 SGHRS and CDR2 YFSETQ. The J segment lost 3 bases and the V segment lost 7 bases, leaving 8 bases of the junction unmatched. CDR3 length: 14 residues. The CDR3 sequence is CASWKGGSTDTQYF. The CDR3 nucleotides read TGCGCCAGCTGGAAGGGCGGGAGTACAGATACGCAGTATTTT.

The J gene is TRBJ2-1, the V gene TRBV5-1; TRBD2 matches at 13 bases. After removal of 4 bases from V and 8 bases from J, the junction contained 9 bases not matched to a gene. The germline V gene has CDR1 SGHRS and CDR2 YFSETQ. The CDR3 has 16 residues. The CDR3 sequence: CASSLGLAGTVDEQFF. The CDR3 coding sequence is TGCGCCAGCAGCCTGGGACTAGCGGGGACGGTGGATGAGCAGTTCTTC.